Shown below are 24 T cell receptor beta chains from a single sample sequenced in a study of T cell changes during pregnancy in multiple sclerosis. TCRdb's table, derived via immunoSEQ multiplex PCR, lists solely in-frame clones and lacks some. Here the sample spans some 87,000 clones, about 96% being singletons. This material consisted of peripheral blood, taken in the second trimester of pregnancy. These receptors were obtained from a female donor with multiple sclerosis, enrolled in a pregnancy study.

The J gene is TRBJ2-3, the V gene TRBV7-2; the D gene is possibly TRBD2 (5 bases). CDR3 length: 14 residues. CDR1 and CDR2 (germline): SGHTA, FQGNSA. V gave up 1 base and J gave up 1 base, with 6 bases separating them. CDR3 region: CASSLDSGTDTQYF. For the CDR3, the DNA is TGTGCCAGCAGCTTAGATAGCGGCACAGATACGCAGTATTTT.

This chain links TRBV5-1 with TRBJ1-1; 9 nucleotides line up with TRBD1. Germline V gene lookup returns CDR1 SGHRS and CDR2 YFSETQ. The CDR3 contains 13 residues. After removal of 4 bases from V and 5 bases from J, the junction contained 3 bases not matched to a gene. As DNA, the CDR3 is TGCGCCAGCAGCGGACAGGGGCGGACTGAAGCTTTCTTT. Encoded protein: CASSGQGRTEAFF.

The chain uses TRBV10-2 and TRBJ2-2; D is possibly TRBD2 (5 bases). V shed 6 bases and J shed 0 bases, with 11 bases lying between them. Germline CDR1 and CDR2: WSHSY and SAAADI. The CDR3 is made up of 15 amino acids. The DNA for the CDR3 is TGCGCCAGCAGGCTAGCAGGCGCGAACACCGGGGAGCTGTTTTTT. Translation: CASRLAGANTGELFF.

The table lists this clone with a count of one. The V and J genes are TRBV27 and TRBJ2-3; D call uncertain. V lost 5 bases to trimming and J lost 4 bases, with 16 bases between them. The CDR3 is 15 amino acids. Germline loops: CDR1 MNHEY, CDR2 SMNVEV (reference sequence). CDR3 coding DNA: TGTGCCAGCAGTCCAGGATTCGTGGTAGCAGATACGCAGTATTTT. Translation: CASSPGFVVADTQYF.

This clone was seen just once. The rearrangement joins TRBV5-6 to TRBJ1-1; D is unresolved. CDR3 length equals 13 residues. V shed 0 bases and J shed 8 bases, with 11 bases lying between them. Germline lookup yields CDR1 SGHDT and CDR2 YYEEEE. The CDR3 spells CASSLGRYMEAFF. CDR3 sequence (DNA): TGTGCCAGCAGCTTGGGCCGATACATGGAAGCTTTCTTT.

The chain is built from TRBV5-4 and TRBJ2-3, with D maybe TRBD2 (5 bases). Germline assignment: CDR1 SGHNT and CDR2 YYREEE (reference sequence). Trimming cost V 4 bases and J 3 bases, with 6 bases left between them. The CDR3 runs to 12 residues. The DNA for the CDR3 is TGTGCCAGCAGCCCGGGGACAGATACGCAGTATTTT. This translates into CASSPGTDTQYF.

The V gene is TRBV28, the J gene TRBJ2-7, with 11 bases that match TRBD1. Per germline, CDR1 MDHEN and CDR2 SYDVKM. The V gene end was trimmed by 5 bases and the J gene end by 4 bases; junction bases not matched to a gene: 7. The CDR3 sequence is 15 residues long. CDR3 in DNA: TGTGCCAGCAGTGCCCCGGACAGGGGGCCTTACGAGCAGTACTTC. It yields the protein CASSAPDRGPYEQYF.

The chain is built from TRBV19 and TRBJ1-1; 9 bases align to TRBD1. The V segment lost 5 bases and the J segment 5 bases; nucleotides outside the gene matches: 3. This CDR3 region has 13 residues. In germline, CDR1 is LNHDA, CDR2 SQIVND (reference sequence). The CDR3 loop is CASSSDRGTEAFF. The CDR3 nucleotides read TGTGCCAGTAGTTCGGACAGGGGTACTGAAGCTTTCTTT.

This chain uses TRBV5-1 with TRBJ2-3; D is ambiguous. Between the trimmed V and J ends, which lost 5 bases and 4 bases, there was a span of 23 bases. The germline V gene encodes CDR1 SGHRS and CDR2 YFSETQ. The CDR3 is 17 residues long. DNA for the CDR3: TGCGCCAGCAGAGGAGATTTGTCTCTACCCGAGGCAGATACGCAGTATTTT. Translation: CASRGDLSLPEADTQYF. Together with reference TRBV5-1 and TRBJ2-3, the CDR3 gives the full variable domain: KAGVTQTPRYLIKTRGQQVTLSCSPISGHRSVSWYQQTPGQGLQFLFEYFSETQRNKGNFPGRFSGRQFSNSRSEMNVSTLELGDSALYLCASRGDLSLPEADTQYFGPGTRLTVL.

This clone was recorded once. The CDR3 reads CAWAGTSVYNEQFF. DNA of the CDR3: TGTGCCTGGGCCGGGACTAGCGTCTACAATGAGCAGTTCTTC. This chain uses TRBV30 with TRBJ2-1, with TRBD2 identical over 10 bases. The length of the CDR3 is 14 residues. V shed 5 bases and J 3 bases; nucleotides not matched to a gene: 4. Germline-derived CDR1 and CDR2 are GTSNPN and SVGIG (reference sequence).

This chain connects TRBV5-4 to TRBJ1-4, with 8 bases aligning to TRBD1. The CDR3 sequence is 14 residues long. Trimming cost V 4 bases and J 4 bases; bases outside gene matches: 3. CDR1 is SGHNT, CDR2 YYREEE, per germline (reference sequence). The CDR3 protein is CASSRGQVNEKLFF. CDR3 coding DNA: TGTGCCAGCAGCAGGGGACAGGTTAATGAAAAACTGTTTTTT.

V usage is TRBV5-1 and J usage is TRBJ1-5; TRBD1 aligns across 9 bases. Per germline, CDR1 SGHRS and CDR2 YFSETQ. The CDR3 consists of 15 residues. The V gene end was trimmed by 3 bases and the J gene end by 7 bases; junction bases not matched to a gene: 8. The CDR3 nucleotides are TGCGCCAGCAGCTCCACAGGGGGCGCGAGGCAGCCCCAGCATTTT. Protein: CASSSTGGARQPQHF.

V is TRBV27 and J is TRBJ1-5; 9 bases align to TRBD1. Per the germline V gene, CDR1 is MNHEY and CDR2 is SMNVEV (reference sequence). V was pared by 4 bases and J by 2 bases, with 9 bases of the junction left unmatched. This CDR3 has 17 residues. As DNA, the CDR3 is TGTGCCAGCAGTTCTACAGGGGGCATTCGGGGCAATCAGCCCCAGCATTTT. Translating gives CASSSTGGIRGNQPQHF.

The chain is built from TRBV9 and TRBJ1-1, with 7 bases identical to TRBD1. The CDR3 sequence is 13 residues long. Germline assignment: CDR1 SGDLS and CDR2 YYNGEE. The V and J ends lost 3 bases and 10 bases, in that order; junction bases with no gene match: 9. CDR3 sequence (DNA): TGTGCCAGCAGCGCCTGGGACAGCCAATCAGCTTTCTTT. As protein: CASSAWDSQSAFF.

The chain employs TRBV6-4 and TRBJ1-3; D not resolved. The CDR3 sequence is 15 residues long. Germline loops: CDR1 MRHNA, CDR2 SNTAGT. Deletions cut 3 bases from V and 8 bases from J, with 17 bases between. CDR3 protein: CASSECGRRFDTIYF. The CDR3 DNA is TGTGCCAGCAGTGAATGTGGGCGCCGGTTCGACACCATATATTTT.

The rearrangement uses TRBV7-8 and TRBJ1-5, with D perhaps matching TRBD1 (5 bases). This CDR3 region has 17 residues. The germline CDR1 and CDR2 sequences are SGHVS and FQNEAQ. The V end lost 1 base, the J end lost 1 base, and 14 bases lay between the germline ends. The CDR3 DNA sequence: TGTGCCAGCAGCTTAGGCCGATCAGGGTCGAGCAATCAGCCCCAGCATTTT. Protein: CASSLGRSGSSNQPQHF.

The chain carries TRBV13 and TRBJ2-5, with 7 positions matching TRBD1. Unmatched junction bases numbered 13, after V lost 5 bases and J lost 4 bases. The CDR3 runs 16 residues. The V gene's germline CDR1 is PRHDT and CDR2 FYEKMQ (reference sequence). CDR3 coding DNA: TGTGCCAGCAGCACCCGGGTGACAGGGTCCTCAGAGACCCAGTACTTC. Amino acid sequence: CASSTRVTGSSETQYF.

This chain connects TRBV27 to TRBJ1-1, with 7 bases fitting TRBD1. The CDR3 consists of 15 residues. V was clipped by 6 bases and J by 0 bases; unmatched bases: 7. Germline CDR1 and CDR2: MNHEY and SMNVEV (reference sequence). The CDR3 coding sequence is TGTGCCAGCAGCCCGGGACAGCTGATGAACACTGAAGCTTTCTTT. This gives the protein CASSPGQLMNTEAFF.

The genes are TRBV4-3 and TRBJ2-3, with a tentative D call TRBD2 (5 bases). Germline CDR1 is LGHNA and CDR2 is YSLEER. V gave up 1 base and J gave up 3 bases, with 14 bases separating them. CDR3 length equals 16 residues. CDR3 in amino acids: CASSQATGIGTDTQYF. CDR3 nucleotides: TGCGCCAGCAGCCAAGCTACGGGAATCGGAACAGATACGCAGTATTTT.

This clone was seen a single time. J is TRBJ2-2 and V is TRBV27; D is possibly TRBD1 (6 bases). With 4 bases removed from V and 0 bases from J, the gap between germline ends came to 9 bases. This CDR3 has 15 residues. The germline CDR1 and CDR2 sequences are MNHEY and SMNVEV (reference sequence). The CDR3: CASSSQGPNTGELFF. The CDR3 nucleotides are TGTGCCAGCAGTTCACAGGGTCCGAACACCGGGGAGCTGTTTTTT.

This chain joins TRBV4-1 and TRBJ2-3; D gene unclear. This CDR3 contains 13 residues. V was trimmed by 0 bases and J by 4 bases, leaving 5 bases between them. Germline V CDR1 and CDR2: MGHRA, YSYEKL. CDR3 sequence: CASSQDSPDTQYF. Here the CDR3 DNA reads TGCGCCAGCAGCCAAGATAGTCCAGATACGCAGTATTTT.

This chain links TRBV27 with TRBJ1-1; unclear D gene. V lost 8 bases, J lost 1 base, and 5 bases lay in between. The CDR3 is 11 amino acids. Per germline, CDR1 MNHEY and CDR2 SMNVEV (reference sequence). The chain's CDR3 is CASGWNTEAFF. Written as DNA, the CDR3 is TGTGCCAGCGGCTGGAACACTGAAGCTTTCTTT.

V gene TRBV7-2 combines with J gene TRBJ2-3; D uncertain. This CDR3 contains 12 residues. CDR1 SGHTA and CDR2 FQGNSA come from the germline V gene. V lost 5 bases and J 9 bases, leaving 12 bases between the germline ends. CDR3 residues: CASSKERQTQYF. Here the CDR3 DNA reads TGTGCCAGCAGCAAAGAACGACAAACGCAGTATTTT.

The rearrangement joins TRBV2 to TRBJ2-5, with TRBD2 matching over 8 bases. Per germline, CDR1 SNHLY and CDR2 FYNNEI. CDR3 size: 15 residues. J lost 4 bases, V lost 5 bases, and 9 bases had no gene match. CDR3 sequence reads: CASSITGTSGETQYF. The DNA for the CDR3 is TGTGCCAGCAGTATAACCGGGACTAGTGGAGAGACCCAGTACTTC.